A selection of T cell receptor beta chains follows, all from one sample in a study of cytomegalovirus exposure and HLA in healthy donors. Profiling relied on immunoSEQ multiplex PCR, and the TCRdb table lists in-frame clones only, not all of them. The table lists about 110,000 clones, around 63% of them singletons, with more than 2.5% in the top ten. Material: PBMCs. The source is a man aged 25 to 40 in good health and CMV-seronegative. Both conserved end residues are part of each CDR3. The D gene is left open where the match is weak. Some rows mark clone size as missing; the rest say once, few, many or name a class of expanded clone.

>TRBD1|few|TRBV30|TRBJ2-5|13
CAWGAGGWETQYF
TGTGCCTGGGGGGCAGGGGGCTGGGAGACCCAGTACTTC
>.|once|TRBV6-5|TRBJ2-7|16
CASSYSGFSDIYEQYF
TGTGCCAGCAGTTATTCTGGCTTTTCGGACATCTACGAGCAGTACTTC
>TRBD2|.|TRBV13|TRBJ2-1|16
CASSSRTSGRWNEQFF
TGTGCCAGCAGCTCCCGGACTAGCGGGAGGTGGAATGAGCAGTTCTTC
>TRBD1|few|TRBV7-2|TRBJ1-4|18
CASSFTARGRGRGEKLFF
TGTGCCAGCAGCTTTACGGCGCGCGGGAGGGGGCGGGGGGAAAAACTGTTTTTT
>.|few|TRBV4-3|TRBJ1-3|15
CASSRTQGSGNTIYF
TGCGCCAGCAGCCGGACACAGGGCTCTGGAAACACCATATATTTT
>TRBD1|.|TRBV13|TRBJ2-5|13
CASSRGQQETQYF
TGTGCCAGCAGCCGGGGACAGCAAGAGACCCAGTACTTC
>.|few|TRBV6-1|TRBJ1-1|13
CASSESWGLGAFF
TGTGCCAGCAGTGAATCTTGGGGGCTGGGTGCTTTCTTT
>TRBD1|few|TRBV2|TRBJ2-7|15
CASRFHRGQADEQYF
TGTGCCAGCAGATTTCACAGGGGCCAGGCAGACGAGCAGTACTTC
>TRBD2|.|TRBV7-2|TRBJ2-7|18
CASSPWTSGRAPPYEQYF
TGTGCCAGCAGCCCTTGGACTAGCGGGAGGGCCCCCCCCTACGAGCAGTACTTC
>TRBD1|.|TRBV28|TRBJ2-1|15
CASSPGDRVDNEQFF
TGTGCCAGCAGTCCCGGGGACAGGGTGGACAATGAGCAGTTCTTC
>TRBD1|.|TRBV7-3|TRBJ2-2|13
CASSWTGKGELFF
TGTGCCAGCAGTTGGACAGGGAAGGGGGAGCTGTTTTTT
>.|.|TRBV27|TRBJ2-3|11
CASSNSDTQYF
TGTGCCAGCAGTAACTCAGATACGCAGTATTTT
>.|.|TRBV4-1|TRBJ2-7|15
CASSQVIQPTYEQYF
TGCGCCAGCAGCCAAGTCATACAGCCAACCTACGAGCAGTACTTC